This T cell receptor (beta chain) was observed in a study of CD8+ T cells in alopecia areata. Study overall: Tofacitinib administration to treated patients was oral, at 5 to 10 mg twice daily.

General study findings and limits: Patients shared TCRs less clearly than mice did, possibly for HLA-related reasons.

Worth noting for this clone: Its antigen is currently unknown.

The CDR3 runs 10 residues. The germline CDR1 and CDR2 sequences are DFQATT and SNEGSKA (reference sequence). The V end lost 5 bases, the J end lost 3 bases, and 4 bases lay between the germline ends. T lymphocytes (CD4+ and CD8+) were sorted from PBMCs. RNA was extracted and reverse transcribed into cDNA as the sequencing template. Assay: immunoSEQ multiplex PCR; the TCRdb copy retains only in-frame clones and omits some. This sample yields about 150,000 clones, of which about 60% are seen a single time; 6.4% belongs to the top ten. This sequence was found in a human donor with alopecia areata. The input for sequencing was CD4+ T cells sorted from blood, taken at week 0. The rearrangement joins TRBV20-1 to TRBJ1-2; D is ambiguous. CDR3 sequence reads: CSAEYYGYTF. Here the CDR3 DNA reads TGCAGTGCTGAATACTATGGCTACACCTTC.